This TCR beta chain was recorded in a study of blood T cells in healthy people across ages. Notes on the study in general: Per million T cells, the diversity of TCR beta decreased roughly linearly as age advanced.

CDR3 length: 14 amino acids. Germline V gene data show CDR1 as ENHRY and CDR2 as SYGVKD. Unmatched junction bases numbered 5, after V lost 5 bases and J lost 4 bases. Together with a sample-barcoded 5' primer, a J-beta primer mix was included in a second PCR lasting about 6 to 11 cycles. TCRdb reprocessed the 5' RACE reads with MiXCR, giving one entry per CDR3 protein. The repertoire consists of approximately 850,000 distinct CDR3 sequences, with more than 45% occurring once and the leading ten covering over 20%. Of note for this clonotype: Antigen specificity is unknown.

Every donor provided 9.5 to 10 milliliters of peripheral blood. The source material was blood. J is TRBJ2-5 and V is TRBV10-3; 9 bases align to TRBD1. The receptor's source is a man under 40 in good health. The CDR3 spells CAISNTGGSETQYF. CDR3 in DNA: TGTGCCATCAGTAACACAGGGGGCTCAGAGACCCAGTACTTC.